This T cell receptor beta chain was found in a study of T-cell reconstitution after alpha-beta-depleted transplantation in children (dated by TCRdb to about 2016). Regarding the research as a whole: T-cell immune reconstitution after TCRalphabeta/CD19-depleted allogeneic hematopoietic cell transplantation in children was quantitatively tracked in the study by means of TCR repertoire profiling.

Remarks on this clonotype: Its antigen specificity is not known. No quality values exist for individual bases; no much larger clone is one base distant.

The library relied on PCR. Sequencing relied on an Illumina HiSeq 2500. TCR library preparation used molecular barcoding, with unique molecular identifiers applied to normalize quantification of the TCRbeta repertoire. TCRdb trimmed public reads at Q25 via fastp, called clones via MiXCR and kept in-frame beta chains. Every CDR3 protein is listed once, alongside the most common genes and DNA of its rows. In all, the sample holds a few hundred thousand distinct CDR3 sequences, and about 18% of those were seen once. Approximately 3% of the sample is in the top ten clones. The sequence came from a human donor who donated a stem cell graft to a child with acute lymphoblastic leukemia. Specimen: PBMCs from the stem cell graft donor, collected from the stem cell graft.

The DNA sequence is TGCAGTGCTAGTATGCCGGAGGGAAATTCACCCCTCCACTTT. Its protein is CSASMPEGNSPLHF. The chain is made from TRBV20-1 and TRBJ1-6; the D gene is unclear. V gives up 3 bases and J gives up 7 bases, and the segment between their germline ends measures 13 bases. The CDR3 numbers 14 residues from cysteine through phenylalanine. The DNA shown is the 42-base CDR3, in frame from base 1. CDR1 and CDR2 are drawn from the germline V gene (reference sequence): DFQATT, SNEGSKA.